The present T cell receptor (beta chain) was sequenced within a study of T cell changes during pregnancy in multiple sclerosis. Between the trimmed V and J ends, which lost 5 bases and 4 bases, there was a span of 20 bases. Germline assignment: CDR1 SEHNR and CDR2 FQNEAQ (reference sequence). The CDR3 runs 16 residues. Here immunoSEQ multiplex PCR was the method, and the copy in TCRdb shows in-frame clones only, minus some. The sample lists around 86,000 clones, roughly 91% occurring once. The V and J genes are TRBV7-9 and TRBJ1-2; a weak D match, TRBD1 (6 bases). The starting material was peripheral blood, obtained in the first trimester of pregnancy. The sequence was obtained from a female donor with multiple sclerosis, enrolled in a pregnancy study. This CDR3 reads CASSLLNDQGSYGYTF. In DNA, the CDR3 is TGTGCCAGCAGCCTACTTAACGATCAGGGGAGCTATGGCTACACCTTC.